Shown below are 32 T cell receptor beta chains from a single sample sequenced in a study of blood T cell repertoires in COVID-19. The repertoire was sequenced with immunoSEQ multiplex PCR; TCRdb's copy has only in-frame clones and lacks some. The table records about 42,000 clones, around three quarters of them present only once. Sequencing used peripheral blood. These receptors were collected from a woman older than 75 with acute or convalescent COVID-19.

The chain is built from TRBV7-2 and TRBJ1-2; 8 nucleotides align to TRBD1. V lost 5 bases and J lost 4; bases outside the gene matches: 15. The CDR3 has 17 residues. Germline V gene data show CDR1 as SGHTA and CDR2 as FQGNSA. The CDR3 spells CASSPGGQARIFYGYTF. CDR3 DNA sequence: TGTGCCAGCAGCCCAGGGGGACAGGCCCGCATATTCTATGGCTACACCTTC. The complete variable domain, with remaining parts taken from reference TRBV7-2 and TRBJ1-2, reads GAGVSQSPSNKVTEKGKDVELRCDPISGHTALYWYRQSLGQGLEFLIYFQGNSAPDKSGLPSDRFSAERTGGSVSTLTIQRTQQEDSAVYLCASSPGGQARIFYGYTFGSGTRLTVV.

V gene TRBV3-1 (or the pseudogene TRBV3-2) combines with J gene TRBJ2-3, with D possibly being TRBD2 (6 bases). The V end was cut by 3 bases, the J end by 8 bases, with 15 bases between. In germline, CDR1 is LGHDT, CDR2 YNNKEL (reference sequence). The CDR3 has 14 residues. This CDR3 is CASSQGLTRSTQYF. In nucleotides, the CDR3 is TGTGCCAGCAGCCAGGGACTGACCCGAAGTACGCAGTATTTT.

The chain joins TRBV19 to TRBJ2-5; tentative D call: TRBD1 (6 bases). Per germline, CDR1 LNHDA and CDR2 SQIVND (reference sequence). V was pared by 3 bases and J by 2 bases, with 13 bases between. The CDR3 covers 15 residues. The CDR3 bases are TGTGCCAGTAGTATGGGGGCCCGGGCACAAGAGACCCAGTACTTC. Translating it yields CASSMGARAQETQYF.

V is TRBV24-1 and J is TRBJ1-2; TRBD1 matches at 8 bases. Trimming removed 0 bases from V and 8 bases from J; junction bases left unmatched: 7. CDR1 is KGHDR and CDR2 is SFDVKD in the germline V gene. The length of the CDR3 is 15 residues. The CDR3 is CATSDLFDRGKGYTF. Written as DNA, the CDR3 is TGTGCCACCAGTGATTTGTTCGACAGGGGAAAGGGCTACACCTTC.

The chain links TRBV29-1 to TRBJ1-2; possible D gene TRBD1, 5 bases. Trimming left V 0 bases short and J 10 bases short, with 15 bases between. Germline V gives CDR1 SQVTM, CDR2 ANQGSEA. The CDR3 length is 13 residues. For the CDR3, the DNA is TGCAGCGTTGAAGAGGACCGAAGGGGCCCCTACACCTTC. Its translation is CSVEEDRRGPYTF.

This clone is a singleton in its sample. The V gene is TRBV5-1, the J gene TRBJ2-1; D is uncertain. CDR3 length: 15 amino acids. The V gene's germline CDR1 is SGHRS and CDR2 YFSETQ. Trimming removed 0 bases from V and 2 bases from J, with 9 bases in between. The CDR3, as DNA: TGCGCCAGCAGCTTGGGGTCAGCGACCTACAATGAGCAGTTCTTC. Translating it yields CASSLGSATYNEQFF.

The CDR3 region is CASSLLGQGEVNSPLHF. The CDR3 DNA is TGTGCCAGCAGTTTATTAGGACAGGGGGAGGTAAATTCACCCCTCCACTTT. The V gene is TRBV27, the J gene TRBJ1-6; 10 nucleotides line up with TRBD1. The CDR3 consists of 17 residues. V lost 1 base and J lost 7; bases outside the gene matches: 7. In germline, CDR1 is MNHEY, CDR2 SMNVEV (reference sequence).

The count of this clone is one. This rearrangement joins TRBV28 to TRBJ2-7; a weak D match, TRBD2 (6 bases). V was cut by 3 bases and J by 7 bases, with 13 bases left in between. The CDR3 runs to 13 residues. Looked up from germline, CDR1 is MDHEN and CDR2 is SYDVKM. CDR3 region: CASSLSLAGEQYF. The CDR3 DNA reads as TGTGCCAGCAGTTTGAGCTTGGCGGGGGAGCAGTACTTC.

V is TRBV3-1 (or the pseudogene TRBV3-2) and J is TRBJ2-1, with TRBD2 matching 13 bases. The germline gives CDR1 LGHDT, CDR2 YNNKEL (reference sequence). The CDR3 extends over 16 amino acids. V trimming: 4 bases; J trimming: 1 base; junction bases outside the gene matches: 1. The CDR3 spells CASSLLAGGSYNEQFF. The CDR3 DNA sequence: TGTGCCAGCAGCCTACTAGCGGGAGGGTCCTACAATGAGCAGTTCTTC.

For the CDR3, the DNA is TGCGCCAGCAGCTTGAATGGGCCGGCGAACACCGGGGAGCTGTTTTTT. This encodes CASSLNGPANTGELFF. The chain combines TRBV5-1 with TRBJ2-2; no reliable D call. The germline CDR1 and CDR2 sequences are SGHRS and YFSETQ. This CDR3 is 16 amino acids long. V was shortened by 1 base and J by 0 bases, with 10 bases between the two germline ends.

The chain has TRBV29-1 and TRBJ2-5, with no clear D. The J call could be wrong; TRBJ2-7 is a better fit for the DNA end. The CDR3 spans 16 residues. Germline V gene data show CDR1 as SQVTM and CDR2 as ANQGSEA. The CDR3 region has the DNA TGCAGCGTTGAAGATCTGGCAGGTGAGAGCTCCTACGAGCAGTACTTC. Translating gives CSVEDLAGESSYEQYF.

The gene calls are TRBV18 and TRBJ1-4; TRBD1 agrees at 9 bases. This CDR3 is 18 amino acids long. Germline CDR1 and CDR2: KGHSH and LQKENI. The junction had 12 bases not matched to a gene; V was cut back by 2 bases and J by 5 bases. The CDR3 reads CASSPFVPGQGRNEKLFF. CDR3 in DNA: TGTGCCAGCTCACCATTCGTCCCGGGACAGGGACGAAATGAAAAACTGTTTTTT. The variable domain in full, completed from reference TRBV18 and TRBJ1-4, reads NAGVMQNPRHLVRRRGQEARLRCSPMKGHSHVYWYRQLPEEGLKFMVYLQKENIIDESGMPKERFSAEFPKEGPSILRIQQVVRGDSAAYFCASSPFVPGQGRNEKLFFGSGTQLSVL.

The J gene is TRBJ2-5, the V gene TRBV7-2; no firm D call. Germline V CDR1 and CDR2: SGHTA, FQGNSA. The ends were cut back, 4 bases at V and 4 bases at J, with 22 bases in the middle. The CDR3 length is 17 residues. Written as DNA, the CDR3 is TGTGCCAGCAGCTCTAGGTGGTCGGCGTTTGCCGGAGAGACCCAGTACTTC. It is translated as CASSSRWSAFAGETQYF.

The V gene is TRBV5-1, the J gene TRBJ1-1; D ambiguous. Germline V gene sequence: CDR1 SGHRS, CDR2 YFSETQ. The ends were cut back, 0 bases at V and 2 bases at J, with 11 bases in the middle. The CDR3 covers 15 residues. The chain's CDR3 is CASSLDGYSNTEAFF. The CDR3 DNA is TGCGCCAGCAGCTTGGATGGCTACAGCAACACTGAAGCTTTCTTT.

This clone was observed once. The CDR3 spells CASRRTGDEKLFF. CDR3 in DNA: TGTGCCAGCAGAAGGACAGGCGATGAAAAACTGTTTTTT. The chain carries TRBV9 and TRBJ1-4; 7 positions agree with TRBD1. This CDR3 has 13 residues. Germline CDR1 is SGDLS and CDR2 is YYNGEE. Germline trimming cut 5 bases from V and 6 bases from J; bases unmatched to any gene: 4.

The CDR3 region is CAIRLAGGSTDTQYF. The CDR3 nucleotides read TGTGCCATCAGGCTAGCGGGAGGGAGCACAGATACGCAGTATTTT. The rearrangement joins TRBV10-3 to TRBJ2-3, with 12 bases matching TRBD2. The CDR3 runs 15 residues. The V gene end was trimmed by 6 bases and the J gene end by 0 bases; junction bases not matched to a gene: 1. Germline V gene data show CDR1 as ENHRY and CDR2 as SYGVKD.

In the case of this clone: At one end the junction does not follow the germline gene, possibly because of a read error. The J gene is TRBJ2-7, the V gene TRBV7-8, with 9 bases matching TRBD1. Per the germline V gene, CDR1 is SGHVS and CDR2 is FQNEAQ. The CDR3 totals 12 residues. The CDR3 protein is CASSPRTGDTVF. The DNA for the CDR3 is TGTGCCAGCAGCCCCCGGACAGGGGATACGGTATTC.

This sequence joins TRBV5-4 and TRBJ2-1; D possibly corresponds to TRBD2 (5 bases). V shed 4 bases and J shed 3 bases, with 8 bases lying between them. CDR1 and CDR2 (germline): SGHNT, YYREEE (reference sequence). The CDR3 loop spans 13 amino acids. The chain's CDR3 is CASSTTSYNEQFF. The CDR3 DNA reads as TGTGCCAGCAGCACAACTAGCTACAATGAGCAGTTCTTC.

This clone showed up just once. The CDR3 region is CASSRAGTGYSSGNTIYF. Here the CDR3 DNA reads TGTGCCAGTAGTAGGGCCGGGACAGGTTATTCCTCTGGAAACACCATATATTTT. The chain carries TRBV19 and TRBJ1-3, with 8 bases identical to TRBD1. V lost 4 bases and J lost 0; bases outside the gene matches: 11. Per the germline V gene, CDR1 is LNHDA and CDR2 is SQIVND (reference sequence). This CDR3 spans 18 amino acids.

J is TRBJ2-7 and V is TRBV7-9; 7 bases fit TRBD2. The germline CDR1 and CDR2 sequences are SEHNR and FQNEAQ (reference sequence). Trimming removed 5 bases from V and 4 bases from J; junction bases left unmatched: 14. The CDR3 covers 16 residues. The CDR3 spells CASSPRTHTSVYEQYF. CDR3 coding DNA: TGTGCCAGCAGCCCCCGAACCCATACTAGCGTTTACGAGCAGTACTTC.

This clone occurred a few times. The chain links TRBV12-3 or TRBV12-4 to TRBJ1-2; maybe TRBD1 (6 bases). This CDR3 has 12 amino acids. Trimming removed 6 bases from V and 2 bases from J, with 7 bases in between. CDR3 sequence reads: CASSGQNYGYTF. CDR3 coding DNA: TGTGCCAGCAGCGGACAGAACTATGGCTACACCTTC.

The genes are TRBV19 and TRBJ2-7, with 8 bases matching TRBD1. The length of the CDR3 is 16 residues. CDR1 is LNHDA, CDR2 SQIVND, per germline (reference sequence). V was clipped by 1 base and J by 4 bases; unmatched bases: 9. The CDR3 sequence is CASSIARSGGEYEQYF. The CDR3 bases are TGTGCCAGTAGTATAGCCCGATCAGGGGGCGAGTACGAGCAGTACTTC.

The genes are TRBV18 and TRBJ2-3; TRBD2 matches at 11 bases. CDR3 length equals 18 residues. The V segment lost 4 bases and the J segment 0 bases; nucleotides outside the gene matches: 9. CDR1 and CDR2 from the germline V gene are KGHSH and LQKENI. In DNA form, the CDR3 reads TGTGCCAGCTCACTATTCGCGACTAGCGGGGCTAGCACAGATACGCAGTATTTT. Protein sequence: CASSLFATSGASTDTQYF.

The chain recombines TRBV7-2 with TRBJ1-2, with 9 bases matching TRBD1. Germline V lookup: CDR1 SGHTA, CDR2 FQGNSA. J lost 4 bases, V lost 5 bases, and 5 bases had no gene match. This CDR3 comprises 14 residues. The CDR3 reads CASSTDRGGYGYTF. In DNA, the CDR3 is TGTGCCAGCAGCACCGACAGGGGGGGCTATGGCTACACCTTC.

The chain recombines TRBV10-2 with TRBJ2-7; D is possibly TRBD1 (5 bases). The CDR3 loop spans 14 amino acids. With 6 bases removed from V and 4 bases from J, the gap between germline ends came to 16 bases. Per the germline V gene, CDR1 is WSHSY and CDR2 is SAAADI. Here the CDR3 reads CASRGDSSIYEQYF. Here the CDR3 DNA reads TGCGCCAGCAGAGGCGACAGCTCTATATACGAGCAGTACTTC.

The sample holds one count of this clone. The CDR3 DNA reads TGTGCCAGCAGCTCTCAGGGACAGGGCTACGAGCAGTACTTC. The encoded protein is CASSSQGQGYEQYF. The rearrangement uses TRBV7-2 and TRBJ2-7, with 9 bases fitting TRBD1. This CDR3 has 14 residues. In germline, CDR1 is SGHTA, CDR2 FQGNSA. Germline trimming cut 4 bases from V and 3 bases from J; bases unmatched to any gene: 4.

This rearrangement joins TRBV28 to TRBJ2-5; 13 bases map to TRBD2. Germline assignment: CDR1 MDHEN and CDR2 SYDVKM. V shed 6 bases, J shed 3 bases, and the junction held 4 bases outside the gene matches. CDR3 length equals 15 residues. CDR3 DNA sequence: TGTGCCAGCAGCCCTACTAGCGGGAGGGAAGAGACCCAGTACTTC. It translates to CASSPTSGREETQYF.

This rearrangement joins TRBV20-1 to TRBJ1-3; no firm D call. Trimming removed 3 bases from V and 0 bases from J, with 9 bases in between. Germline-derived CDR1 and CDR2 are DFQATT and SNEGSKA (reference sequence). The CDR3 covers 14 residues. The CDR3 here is CSASFGSSGNTIYF. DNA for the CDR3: TGCAGTGCTAGTTTCGGGAGCTCTGGAAACACCATATATTTT.

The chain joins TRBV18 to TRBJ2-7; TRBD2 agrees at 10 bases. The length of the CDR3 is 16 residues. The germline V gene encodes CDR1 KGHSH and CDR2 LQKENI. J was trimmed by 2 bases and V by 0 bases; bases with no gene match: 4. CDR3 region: CASSPPGLAGAYEQYF. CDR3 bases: TGTGCCAGCTCACCACCGGGTCTAGCGGGAGCCTACGAGCAGTACTTC. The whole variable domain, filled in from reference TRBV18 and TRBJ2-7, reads NAGVMQNPRHLVRRRGQEARLRCSPMKGHSHVYWYRQLPEEGLKFMVYLQKENIIDESGMPKERFSAEFPKEGPSILRIQQVVRGDSAAYFCASSPPGLAGAYEQYFGPGTRLTVT.

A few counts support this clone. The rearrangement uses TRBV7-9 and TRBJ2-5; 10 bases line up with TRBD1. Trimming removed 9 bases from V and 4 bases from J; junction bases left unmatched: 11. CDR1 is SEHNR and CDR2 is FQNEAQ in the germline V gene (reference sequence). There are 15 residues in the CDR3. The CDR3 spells CASIKDRGRLETQYF. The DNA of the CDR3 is TGTGCCAGTATAAAAGACAGGGGGCGCCTAGAGACCCAGTACTTC.

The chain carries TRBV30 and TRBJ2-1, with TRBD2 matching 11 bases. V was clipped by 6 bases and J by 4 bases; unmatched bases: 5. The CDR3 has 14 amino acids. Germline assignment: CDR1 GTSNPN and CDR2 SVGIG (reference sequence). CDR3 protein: CACRLAGFYNEQFF. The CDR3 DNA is TGTGCCTGCCGACTAGCGGGATTTTACAATGAGCAGTTCTTC. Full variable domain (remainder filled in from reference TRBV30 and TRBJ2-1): SQTIHQWPATLVQPVGSPLSLECTVEGTSNPNLYWYRQAAGRGLQLLFYSVGIGQISSEVPQNLSASRPQDRQFILSSKKLLLSDSGFYLCACRLAGFYNEQFFGPGTRLTVL.

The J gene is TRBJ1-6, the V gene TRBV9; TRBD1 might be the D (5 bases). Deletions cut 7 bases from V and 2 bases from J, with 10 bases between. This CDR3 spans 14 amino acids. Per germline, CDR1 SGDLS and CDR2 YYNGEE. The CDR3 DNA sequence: TGTGCCAGCTCCGGGGGGACCTATAATTCACCCCTCCACTTT. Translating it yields CASSGGTYNSPLHF.